Presented here are 9 T cell receptor beta chains from one specimen sequenced in a study of cytomegalovirus exposure and HLA in healthy donors. Primers: 60 Vbeta forward and 13 Jbeta reverse. The method was immunoSEQ multiplex PCR; TCRdb's version includes in-frame clones alone and lacks a portion of them. The sample has 99,000 or so clones, around three quarters seen once. The sample comprised PBMCs. The receptor source for this set is a male donor in good health and CMV-seropositive.

The J gene is TRBJ2-1, the V gene TRBV5-5; D is ambiguous. CDR1 is SGHKS and CDR2 is YYEKEE in the germline V gene (reference sequence). This CDR3 spans 15 amino acids. Trimming pared 2 bases from V and 0 bases from J, leaving 9 bases between. CDR3 region: CASSFDSFSYNEQFF. The CDR3 coding sequence is TGTGCCAGCAGCTTTGACTCTTTCTCCTACAATGAGCAGTTCTTC.

The chain carries TRBV15 and TRBJ1-1; D is perhaps TRBD1 (6 bases). This CDR3 comprises 13 residues. Looked up from germline, CDR1 is LNHNV and CDR2 is YYDKDF (reference sequence). V lost 8 bases and J lost 0, with 10 bases in between. CDR3 protein: CATSTGMNTEAFF. The CDR3 DNA follows: TGTGCCACCTCGACAGGCATGAACACTGAAGCTTTCTTT.

The genes are TRBV5-6 and TRBJ2-5, with unresolved D. CDR1 is SGHDT, CDR2 YYEEEE, per germline. There are 15 residues in the CDR3. The ends were cut back, 1 base at V and 1 base at J, with 11 bases in the middle. CDR3 sequence: CASSLRRISQETQYF. The CDR3 DNA follows: TGTGCCAGCAGCTTGAGGCGGATTTCCCAAGAGACCCAGTACTTC.

V usage is TRBV27 and J usage is TRBJ1-1; D is uncertain. Trimming pared 4 bases from V and 0 bases from J, leaving 6 bases between. Germline loops: CDR1 MNHEY, CDR2 SMNVEV (reference sequence). This CDR3 region has 13 residues. CDR3 in amino acids: CASSSTVNTEAFF. CDR3 nucleotides: TGTGCCAGCAGTTCTACGGTGAACACTGAAGCTTTCTTT.

The chain recombines TRBV7-3 with TRBJ2-1; 10 nucleotides match TRBD2. The CDR3 totals 15 residues. The germline gives CDR1 SGHTA, CDR2 FQGTGA. The trim removed 4 bases at V and 2 bases at J, leaving 2 bases unmatched. The CDR3 coding sequence is TGTGCCAGCAGCTCTAGCGGGGGACCCTACAATGAGCAGTTCTTC. Translation gives CASSSSGGPYNEQFF.

The rearrangement uses TRBV6-5 and TRBJ1-2, with 8 bases identical to TRBD1. The CDR3 sequence is 15 residues long. CDR1 is MNHEY and CDR2 is SVGAGI in the germline V gene. The J segment lost 4 bases and the V segment lost 6 bases, leaving 10 bases of the junction unmatched. The CDR3 is CASRPAGGSGYGYTF. In DNA form, the CDR3 reads TGTGCCAGCAGACCCGCAGGGGGCTCTGGCTATGGCTACACCTTC.

The DNA for the CDR3 is TGTGCCAGCAGCTTAAGAGTAAGCACTGAAGCTTTCTTT. Amino acid sequence: CASSLRVSTEAFF. The chain joins TRBV7-2 to TRBJ1-1; no firm D call. The germline V gene has CDR1 SGHTA and CDR2 FQGNSA. V was shortened by 2 bases and J by 4 bases, with 8 bases between the two germline ends. The CDR3 is 13 amino acids. The variable domain in full, with the rest retrieved from reference TRBV7-2 and TRBJ1-1, is GAGVSQSPSNKVTEKGKDVELRCDPISGHTALYWYRQSLGQGLEFLIYFQGNSAPDKSGLPSDRFSAERTGGSVSTLTIQRTQQEDSAVYLCASSLRVSTEAFFGQGTRLTVV.

This chain connects TRBV5-4 to TRBJ2-1, with 8 nucleotides matching TRBD1. There are 15 residues in the CDR3. J was trimmed by 6 bases and V by 0 bases; bases with no gene match: 5. Germline CDR1 is SGHNT and CDR2 is YYREEE (reference sequence). CDR3 DNA: TGTGCCAGCAGCTTGGCAGGGGGCGCCGGCAATGAGCAGTTCTTC. It specifies CASSLAGGAGNEQFF.

V is TRBV11-2 and J is TRBJ2-7; D might be TRBD1 (7 bases). Germline V gene lookup returns CDR1 SGHAT and CDR2 FQNNGV. This CDR3 is built from 16 residues. V was cut by 0 bases and J by 1 base, with 13 bases left in between. The CDR3 loop reads CASSLEVTGRSYEQYF. The CDR3, as DNA: TGTGCCAGCAGCTTAGAGGTGACAGGGAGGTCCTACGAGCAGTACTTC.